The present TCR beta chain was sequenced within a study of Ad26.COV2.S vaccination and SARS-CoV-2 variants. Whole-study context: Ad26.COV2.S given intramuscularly, once or twice 56 days apart. Findings and limits, study-wide: Placebo recipients showed lower spike-specific TCR breadth than vaccinees. Considerable breadth of spike-specific CD8+ and CD4+ T cell responses has reportedly been documented following vaccination. Assessments of TCR breadth and depth may have underestimated the total T cell responses.

Looked up from germline, CDR1 is SGDLS and CDR2 is YYNGEE. V trimming: 5 bases; J trimming: 6 bases; junction bases outside the gene matches: 7. This CDR3 is built from 14 residues. With regard to this clone: The antigen remains undetermined.

Assay: immunoSEQ multiplex PCR; the TCRdb copy retains only in-frame clones and omits some. The sample has some 420,000 clones, approximately 88% seen once. Treatment reported: 19 received Ad26.COV2.S at low or high dose, single or two shots; roughly five received placebo; per-sample allocation not given. Collection of the samples took place on day 63 after the first injection of vaccine or placebo. The sample consisted of peripheral blood, taken in a trial of Ad26.COV2.S vaccine versus placebo. This sequence joins TRBV9 and TRBJ2-1; 8 bases are a match to TRBD2. This TCR was sampled from a person aged 18-65 years who received the Ad26.COV2.S COVID-19 vaccine or a placebo. The CDR3 loop reads CASSEAGAINEQFF. DNA of the CDR3: TGTGCCAGCAGTGAAGCGGGGGCGATCAATGAGCAGTTCTTC.